The 21 T cell receptor beta chains in this list originate from one sample, sequenced in a study of somatic mutations in cytotoxic T cells in rheumatoid arthritis. Assay: immunoSEQ multiplex PCR; the TCRdb copy retains only in-frame clones and omits some. The table shows about 7,000 clones, with roughly 65% occurring only once. Sample: CD8+ T cells sorted from blood. Source of these receptors: a woman aged 40-49 years in good health.

The chain couples TRBV28 to TRBJ2-5, with 8 bases fitting TRBD1. The end of the DNA aligns better with TRBJ2-7, so the J call may be wrong. The CDR3 is 13 amino acids. CDR1 and CDR2 (germline): MDHEN, SYDVKM. The CDR3 protein is CASSRGRAYEQYF. The CDR3 DNA is TGTGCCAGCAGCAGGGGGCGGGCCTACGAGCAGTACTTC.

The chain recombines TRBV27 with TRBJ1-5; TRBD1 matches 11 bases. Germline V lookup: CDR1 MNHEY, CDR2 SMNVEV (reference sequence). Trimming took 3 bases from V and 5 from J; bases not matched to a gene: 3. This CDR3 region has 15 residues. DNA of the CDR3: TGTGCCAGCAGTTTCGGGACAGGGGGGGATCAGCCCCAGCATTTT. Encoded protein: CASSFGTGGDQPQHF.

The rearrangement uses TRBV5-1 and TRBJ2-2; D remains unclear. Trimming took off 0 bases at V and 6 bases at J, with 6 bases between the two ends. This CDR3 spans 13 amino acids. Germline values: CDR1 SGHRS, CDR2 YFSETQ. The CDR3 protein is CASSLAGPGELFF. The CDR3 nucleotides read TGCGCCAGCAGCTTGGCTGGACCCGGGGAGCTGTTTTTT. The whole variable domain, filled in from reference TRBV5-1 and TRBJ2-2, reads KAGVTQTPRYLIKTRGQQVTLSCSPISGHRSVSWYQQTPGQGLQFLFEYFSETQRNKGNFPGRFSGRQFSNSRSEMNVSTLELGDSALYLCASSLAGPGELFFGEGSRLTVL.

This clone was recorded a few times. This chain joins TRBV2 and TRBJ2-7, with 10 bases matching TRBD2. Germline V CDR1 and CDR2: SNHLY, FYNNEI. The ends lost 6 bases at V and 3 bases at J; junction bases unmatched: 2. The CDR3 has 13 amino acids. CDR3 sequence (DNA): TGTGCCAGCAGGACTAGCGGGCTCTACGAGCAGTACTTC. It encodes CASRTSGLYEQYF.

The gene calls are TRBV9 and TRBJ2-1, with a tentative D call TRBD1 (5 bases). CDR3 size: 15 residues. Trimming pared 3 bases from V and 0 bases from J, leaving 10 bases between. Germline V gene data show CDR1 as SGDLS and CDR2 as YYNGEE. The CDR3 sequence: CASSGSGFSYNEQFF. CDR3 DNA: TGTGCCAGCAGCGGATCAGGGTTCTCCTACAATGAGCAGTTCTTC.

The V call is TRBV13, the J call TRBJ2-7; D tentatively reads TRBD1 or TRBD2 (5 bases each). The V and J ends lost 3 bases and 2 bases respectively, with 11 bases between them. The CDR3 is 14 residues long. Germline V lookup: CDR1 PRHDT, CDR2 FYEKMQ (reference sequence). The DNA of the CDR3 is TGTGCCAGCAGCTTTTTGGGACGCACCTACGAGCAGTACTTC. As protein: CASSFLGRTYEQYF.

The rearrangement uses TRBV10-2 and TRBJ1-5; 7 bases map to TRBD1. The V and J ends lost 2 bases and 6 bases, in that order; junction bases with no gene match: 1. CDR3 size: 13 residues. CDR1 is WSHSY and CDR2 is SAAADI in the germline V gene. The CDR3 DNA is TGCGCCAGCAGTGAGGCAGGGGGTCAGCCCCAGCATTTT. It translates to CASSEAGGQPQHF.

This sequence joins TRBV7-9 and TRBJ2-7; D possibly corresponds to TRBD1 (5 bases). Looked up from germline, CDR1 is SEHNR and CDR2 is FQNEAQ (reference sequence). This CDR3 spans 15 amino acids. The V end was cut by 5 bases, the J end by 2 bases, with 16 bases between. CDR3 coding DNA: TGTGCCAGCAGCCCTAAATCCGACAGCACCTACGAGCAGTACTTC. Its protein product is CASSPKSDSTYEQYF.

V is TRBV30 and J is TRBJ2-1, with 10 bases fitting TRBD1. Germline lookup yields CDR1 GTSNPN and CDR2 SVGIG (reference sequence). Trimming at V came to 1 base and at J to 4 bases, leaving 4 bases not matched to a gene. The CDR3 consists of 15 residues. CDR3 sequence reads: CAWSGPGQGYNEQFF. As DNA, the CDR3 is TGTGCCTGGAGTGGCCCGGGACAGGGGTACAATGAGCAGTTCTTC.

The chain recombines TRBV10-3 with TRBJ2-7, with D possibly being TRBD1 (6 bases). From germline, CDR1 is ENHRY and CDR2 SYGVKD. The CDR3 spans 13 residues. V dropped 5 bases and J dropped 6 bases, with 14 bases sitting between them. CDR3 DNA: TGTGCCATCAGTATTACAGGGAGTAGCGAGCAGTACTTC. Encoded protein: CAISITGSSEQYF.

The chain combines TRBV7-9 with TRBJ2-5, with D possibly called TRBD1 or TRBD2 (6 bases each). The ends were cut back, 1 base at V and 2 bases at J, with 11 bases in the middle. Germline V CDR1 and CDR2: SEHNR, FQNEAQ (reference sequence). The CDR3 is 15 residues long. CDR3 sequence: CASSLVGGQQETQYF. The DNA for the CDR3 is TGTGCCAGCAGCTTAGTGGGGGGCCAACAAGAGACCCAGTACTTC.

The sample holds one count of this clone. V is TRBV28 and J is TRBJ1-4; the match to TRBD1 covers 8 bases. V dropped 1 base and J dropped 6; count of bases not matched to a gene: 7. The CDR3 contains 16 residues. Germline lookup yields CDR1 MDHEN and CDR2 SYDVKM. CDR3 amino acids: CASSLYRGEADEKLFF. In nucleotides, the CDR3 is TGTGCCAGCAGTTTATACAGGGGGGAGGCGGATGAAAAACTGTTTTTT. Full variable domain (outside the CDR3, taken from reference TRBV28 and TRBJ1-4): DVKVTQSSRYLVKRTGEKVFLECVQDMDHENMFWYRQDPGLGLRLIYFSYDVKMKEKGDIPEGYSVSREKKERFSLILESASTNQTSMYLCASSLYRGEADEKLFFGSGTQLSVL.

The genes are TRBV7-6 and TRBJ2-1; D is possibly TRBD2 (6 bases). The CDR3 sequence is 13 residues long. The V gene lost 1 base and the J gene lost 5 bases, with 6 bases spanning the gap. Germline V gene data show CDR1 as SGHVS and CDR2 as FNYEAQ. CDR3 bases: TGTGCCAGCAGCTTAGTAGCGGACAATGAGCAGTTCTTC. This sequence encodes CASSLVADNEQFF.

The chain is built from TRBV4-1 and TRBJ2-7, with D perhaps matching TRBD2 (6 bases). V lost 3 bases to trimming and J lost 0 bases, with 12 bases between them. From germline, CDR1 is MGHRA and CDR2 YSYEKL. The length of the CDR3 is 15 residues. Here the CDR3 DNA reads TGCGCCAGCAGCCACCTTAGCGGTACCTCCTACGAGCAGTACTTC. Amino acid sequence: CASSHLSGTSYEQYF.

This chain links TRBV5-6 with TRBJ2-6; 7 bases match TRBD1. V gave up 4 bases and J gave up 0 bases; unmatched junction bases: 10. Looked up from germline, CDR1 is SGHDT and CDR2 is YYEEEE. The CDR3 runs to 18 residues. The CDR3 sequence: CASSNRDSSLSGANVLTF. The CDR3, as DNA: TGTGCCAGCAGCAACCGGGACAGCAGCCTCTCTGGGGCCAACGTCCTGACTTTC.

This clone was detected a few times. The rearrangement links TRBV6-5 to TRBJ2-1, with D perhaps matching TRBD2 (5 bases). Germline V CDR1 and CDR2: MNHEY, SVGAGI. The CDR3 has 15 amino acids. Trimming removed 2 bases from V and 9 bases from J, with 17 bases in between. CDR3: CASSYEPSSVPEQFF. CDR3 sequence (DNA): TGTGCCAGCAGTTACGAGCCTAGCAGCGTCCCTGAGCAGTTCTTC.

This clone was seen more than once but under ten times. The gene calls are TRBV2 and TRBJ2-1; 13 positions agree with TRBD2. Germline V gene data show CDR1 as SNHLY and CDR2 as FYNNEI. This CDR3 contains 15 residues. V trimming: 8 bases; J trimming: 7 bases; junction bases outside the gene matches: 8. In DNA, the CDR3 is TGTGCCAGCTGCCTCGGACTAGCGGGAGTGAATGAGCAGTTCTTC. This encodes CASCLGLAGVNEQFF.

The chain combines TRBV6-6 with TRBJ2-5; D call uncertain. The CDR3 extends over 13 amino acids. CDR1 and CDR2 (germline): MNHNY, SVGAGI (reference sequence). V was shortened by 2 bases and J by 5 bases, with 9 bases between the two germline ends. CDR3 protein: CASSYGLVETQYF. The CDR3 region has the DNA TGTGCCAGCAGTTACGGCCTAGTGGAGACCCAGTACTTC.

This clone was seen once. The rearrangement uses TRBV27 and TRBJ1-1, with TRBD1 matching 7 bases. The V gene's germline CDR1 is MNHEY and CDR2 SMNVEV (reference sequence). The CDR3 has 13 residues. J lost 3 bases, V lost 6 bases, and 4 bases had no gene match. The CDR3 coding sequence is TGTGCCAGCAGAACAGGGGCCTACACTGAAGCTTTCTTT. Translated: CASRTGAYTEAFF.

V and J are TRBV30 and TRBJ2-7; D may match TRBD1 or TRBD2 (5 bases each). This CDR3 is 13 amino acids long. Germline V gene sequence: CDR1 GTSNPN, CDR2 SVGIG (reference sequence). The V end lost 8 bases, the J end lost 6 bases, and 20 bases lay between the germline ends. The CDR3 loop reads CAREKEPRGEQYF. In DNA form, the CDR3 reads TGTGCCCGGGAAAAGGAACCTAGGGGCGAGCAGTACTTC.

The genes are TRBV10-2 and TRBJ2-7, with no clear D. There are 13 residues in the CDR3. Germline V gene sequence: CDR1 WSHSY, CDR2 SAAADI. V was cut by 5 bases and J by 3 bases, with 11 bases left in between. CDR3 coding DNA: TGCGCCAGCAGTAACCCTGGGGTCTACGAGCAGTACTTC. Translated, it gives CASSNPGVYEQYF.